This note documents a single T cell receptor beta chain sequence. The junction and the germline gene differ at one end; a read error may be behind it. The sample comes from a study of blood T cell repertoires in COVID-19. Background on the study: The study drew acute and convalescent COVID-19 samples from the United States, Italy and Spain. From T cells, B-cell-depleted T cells, or PBMCs came the material, which was cDNA or gDNA.

The germline V gene has CDR1 ENHRY and CDR2 SYGVKD. The CDR3 has 12 residues. Per the study methods: Reference gene primer amplification gave nucleated cell count estimates. Here immunoSEQ multiplex PCR was the method, and the copy in TCRdb shows in-frame clones only, minus some. Clone size and V and J calls were adopted from that table, with D and trimming inferred from the DNA. In the table there are about 84,000 clones, roughly 80% of which are singletons. The chain links TRBV10-3 to TRBJ2-7; weak D call: TRBD2 (7 bases). This clonotype was sampled from a woman older than 75 with acute or convalescent COVID-19. The sequenced sample was peripheral blood. DNA of the CDR3: TGTGCCATCAGTTTCCGCGGGGGCGCTCCCCACTTC. It yields the protein CAISFRGGAPHF.